Shown below are 27 T cell receptor beta chains from a single sample sequenced in a study of OX40 agonist ivuxolimab in advanced cancers. Libraries were prepared by immunoSEQ multiplex PCR; TCRdb keeps only in-frame clonotypes and omits some of them. Found here are over 100,000 clones, roughly nine tenths of them singletons; the top ten hold 0.55%. The material sequenced was CD4+ or CD8+ T cells sorted from blood, taken in a trial of the OX40 agonist ivuxolimab. The source is an adult with an advanced solid tumor such as melanoma, head and neck, liver or kidney cancer.

This chain links TRBV7-2 with TRBJ1-2, with a weak D call TRBD1 (5 bases). Germline V gene data show CDR1 as SGHTA and CDR2 as FQGNSA. V lost 2 bases and J lost 1, with 17 bases in between. This CDR3 is built from 17 residues. The CDR3 nucleotides read TGTGCCAGCAGCTTATTGACCGGGGCTATGGGTAACTATGGCTACACCTTC. Translation: CASSLLTGAMGNYGYTF.

The chain's CDR3 is CASSLVRGGGEQFF. CDR3 sequence (DNA): TGTGCCAGCAGCTTAGTTCGGGGGGGCGGTGAGCAGTTCTTC. This chain links TRBV7-8 with TRBJ2-1; TRBD2 aligns across 8 bases. The junction had 5 bases not matched to a gene; V was cut back by 1 base and J by 9 bases. CDR3 length: 14 residues. Per the germline V gene, CDR1 is SGHVS and CDR2 is FQNEAQ.

The chain recombines TRBV9 with TRBJ1-5; no reliable D call. The V gene lost 0 bases and the J gene lost 7 bases, with 5 bases spanning the gap. This CDR3 region has 12 residues. Germline V lookup: CDR1 SGDLS, CDR2 YYNGEE. In DNA form, the CDR3 reads TGTGCCAGCAGCGTAGGTTTCCAGCCCCAGCATTTT. Its translation is CASSVGFQPQHF.

This chain links TRBV5-6 with TRBJ1-2, with D perhaps TRBD1 (6 bases). V was shortened by 0 bases and J by 0 bases, with 15 bases between the two germline ends. The CDR3 is made up of 17 amino acids. Germline CDR1 reads SGHDT; CDR2 reads YYEEEE. CDR3 coding DNA: TGTGCCAGCAGCTTGGACCCTGGACAGACAGCTAACTATGGCTACACCTTC. As protein: CASSLDPGQTANYGYTF.

The V gene is TRBV27, the J gene TRBJ2-7; weak D call: TRBD1 (6 bases). V dropped 2 bases and J dropped 3 bases, with 11 bases sitting between them. This CDR3 has 14 amino acids. Germline V gives CDR1 MNHEY, CDR2 SMNVEV (reference sequence). This CDR3 reads CASSLKGTNYEQYF. CDR3 nucleotide sequence: TGTGCCAGCAGTTTAAAGGGGACAAACTACGAGCAGTACTTC.

The chain recombines TRBV27 with TRBJ2-2; D is perhaps TRBD1 or TRBD2 (5 bases each). Trimming removed 2 bases at V and 3 bases at J, with 22 bases between. CDR3 length: 19 residues. Germline CDR1 and CDR2: MNHEY and SMNVEV (reference sequence). The CDR3 protein is CASSLKGPGPWEYTGELFF. DNA of the CDR3: TGTGCCAGCAGTTTAAAGGGCCCAGGGCCGTGGGAGTACACCGGGGAGCTGTTTTTT.

This clone was seen just once. Other DNA sequences in this specimen translate into the identical CDR3. The rearrangement links TRBV6-5 to TRBJ1-1; 7 nucleotides match TRBD1. The CDR3 has 14 residues. Per the germline V gene, CDR1 is MNHEY and CDR2 is SVGAGI. V lost 3 bases and J lost 0; bases outside the gene matches: 1. This CDR3 is CASSYGTVNTEAFF. The CDR3 DNA is TGTGCCAGCAGTTATGGGACAGTGAACACTGAAGCTTTCTTT.

In regard to this clone: A junction boundary mismatches the germline segment, possibly from a read error. J is TRBJ1-1 and V is TRBV18, with 7 positions matching TRBD1. In germline, CDR1 is KGHSH, CDR2 LQKENI. The CDR3 spans 15 residues. The CDR3 DNA reads TGTGCCAGCTCACCGAATCCGACAGGGAACGCTGAAGCTTTCTTT. Protein product: CASSPNPTGNAEAFF. Filled out from reference TRBV18 and TRBJ1-1, the complete variable domain reads NAGVMQNPRHLVRRRGQEARLRCSPMKGHSHVYWYRQLPEEGLKFMVYLQKENIIDESGMPKERFSAEFPKEGPSILRIQQVVRGDSAAYFCASSPNPTGNAEAFFGQGTRLTVV.

This clone was recorded a few times. The V call is TRBV2, the J call TRBJ1-1, with 11 bases identical to TRBD1. The CDR3 sequence is 14 residues long. Trimming took 8 bases from V and 7 from J; bases not matched to a gene: 9. Germline-derived CDR1 and CDR2 are SNHLY and FYNNEI. CDR3 nucleotide sequence: TGTGCCAGCGAAGGGACAGGGGGGAATGGTGAAGCTTTCTTT. It encodes CASEGTGGNGEAFF.

Here the CDR3 DNA reads TGTGCCAGCAGCCAATATGGGACGTTGCTCCACAGCAAAGAGACCCAGTACTTC. Protein: CASSQYGTLLHSKETQYF. V is TRBV14 and J is TRBJ2-5; D could derive from TRBD1 or TRBD2 (5 bases each). The V end was cut by 2 bases, the J end by 3 bases, with 22 bases between. From germline, CDR1 is SGHDN and CDR2 FVKESK. The CDR3 consists of 18 residues. The full variable domain, its missing parts supplied by reference TRBV14 and TRBJ2-5, is EAGVTQFPSHSVIEKGQTVTLRCDPISGHDNLYWYRRVMGKEIKFLLHFVKESKQDESGMPNNRFLAERTGGTYSTLKVQPAELEDSGVYFCASSQYGTLLHSKETQYFGPGTRLLVL.

V usage is TRBV7-9 and J usage is TRBJ2-2, with a possible D match to TRBD1 (5 bases). This CDR3 region has 15 residues. V shed 3 bases and J shed 4 bases, with 12 bases lying between them. The V gene's germline CDR1 is SEHNR and CDR2 FQNEAQ (reference sequence). The CDR3 is CASSFWGFSTGELFF. The CDR3 nucleotides are TGTGCCAGCAGCTTTTGGGGCTTTAGCACCGGGGAGCTGTTTTTT.

This chain joins TRBV2 and TRBJ2-3; TRBD1 is a possible D gene (5 bases). V dropped 4 bases and J dropped 2 bases, with 10 bases sitting between them. The CDR3 is made up of 14 amino acids. Germline values: CDR1 SNHLY, CDR2 FYNNEI. The CDR3 reads CASSAREITDTQYF. The CDR3 region has the DNA TGTGCCAGCAGTGCCAGGGAAATCACAGATACGCAGTATTTT.

The CDR3 reads CASSLQRSNEKLFF. The CDR3 region has the DNA TGTGCCAGCAGCTTGCAGCGATCTAATGAAAAACTGTTTTTT. V is TRBV5-4 and J is TRBJ1-4; D is unclear. The germline CDR1 and CDR2 sequences are SGHNT and YYREEE (reference sequence). Trimming pared 1 base from V and 3 bases from J, leaving 7 bases between. There are 14 residues in the CDR3.

The rearrangement links TRBV30 to TRBJ2-3; TRBD1 matches 7 bases. The CDR3 has 13 amino acids. Trimming at V came to 4 bases and at J to 6 bases, leaving 7 bases not matched to a gene. Germline CDR1 is GTSNPN and CDR2 is SVGIG (reference sequence). The CDR3 sequence: CAWTYRGRDTQYF. The CDR3 region has the DNA TGTGCCTGGACATACAGGGGCCGGGATACGCAGTATTTT.

The table lists this clone with a few counts. The J gene is TRBJ1-5, the V gene TRBV4-2, with a possible D match to TRBD1 (6 bases). The CDR3 extends over 16 amino acids. V lost 1 base and J lost 5, with 15 bases in between. Germline assignment: CDR1 LGHNA and CDR2 YNFKEQ. In nucleotides, the CDR3 is TGTGCCAGCAGCCAAGGTCCGGGGGCTAAGGATCAGCCCCAGCATTTT. Encoded protein: CASSQGPGAKDQPQHF.

This rearrangement joins TRBV14 to TRBJ2-3; D is ambiguous. The CDR3 covers 13 residues. Germline V CDR1 and CDR2: SGHDN, FVKESK. Trimming took 6 bases from V and 0 from J, leaving 7 bases between them. The CDR3 reads CASSQTSTDTQYF. In DNA form, the CDR3 reads TGTGCCAGCAGTCAGACTAGCACAGATACGCAGTATTTT.

This clone was detected only once. The chain has TRBV18 and TRBJ1-1; a possible D gene is TRBD1 (6 bases). Germline V gives CDR1 KGHSH, CDR2 LQKENI. With 2 bases removed from V and 4 bases from J, the gap between germline ends came to 17 bases. The length of the CDR3 is 16 residues. The CDR3 protein is CASSPYRPGGATEAFF. The CDR3, as DNA: TGTGCCAGCTCACCATATAGGCCGGGGGGGGCCACTGAAGCTTTCTTT.

The chain employs TRBV18 and TRBJ1-1; D is undetermined. This CDR3 region has 13 residues. Germline CDR1 KGHSH, CDR2 LQKENI. V was cut by 3 bases and J by 0 bases, with 5 bases left in between. CDR3: CASSPQLNTEAFF. In DNA, the CDR3 is TGTGCCAGCTCACCTCAGCTGAACACTGAAGCTTTCTTT. Full variable domain (outside the CDR3, taken from reference TRBV18 and TRBJ1-1): NAGVMQNPRHLVRRRGQEARLRCSPMKGHSHVYWYRQLPEEGLKFMVYLQKENIIDESGMPKERFSAEFPKEGPSILRIQQVVRGDSAAYFCASSPQLNTEAFFGQGTRLTVV.

Here the CDR3 reads CASSHNPGTGNTEAFF. CDR3 nucleotides: TGCGCCAGCAGCCACAATCCCGGGACAGGGAACACTGAAGCTTTCTTT. The chain uses TRBV4-1 and TRBJ1-1, with 8 bases lining up with TRBD1. Unmatched junction bases numbered 7, after V lost 3 bases and J lost 1 base. The CDR3 totals 16 residues. CDR1 is MGHRA and CDR2 is YSYEKL in the germline V gene.

This clone showed up just once. The CDR3 nucleotides are TGTGCCAGCAAACGGACAGTAACGTACGAGCAGTACTTC. Its protein is CASKRTVTYEQYF. The chain couples TRBV28 to TRBJ2-7, with a tentative D call TRBD1 (6 bases). Germline lookup yields CDR1 MDHEN and CDR2 SYDVKM. V lost 7 bases, J lost 4 bases, and 14 bases lay in between. This CDR3 has 13 amino acids.

The gene calls are TRBV14 and TRBJ2-3; D unclear. Per germline, CDR1 SGHDN and CDR2 FVKESK. V lost 1 base and J lost 0, with 8 bases in between. CDR3 size: 15 residues. The CDR3 bases are TGTGCCAGCAGCCAAGGTCGCCCCAGCACAGATACGCAGTATTTT. Translating it yields CASSQGRPSTDTQYF. Using reference TRBV14 and TRBJ2-3 for the parts outside the CDR3, the full variable domain is EAGVTQFPSHSVIEKGQTVTLRCDPISGHDNLYWYRRVMGKEIKFLLHFVKESKQDESGMPNNRFLAERTGGTYSTLKVQPAELEDSGVYFCASSQGRPSTDTQYFGPGTRLTVL.

J is TRBJ1-2 and V is TRBV6-5, with 11 bases identical to TRBD1. The CDR3 spans 13 residues. V dropped 10 bases and J dropped 7; count of bases not matched to a gene: 8. The V gene's germline CDR1 is MNHEY and CDR2 SVGAGI. CDR3 sequence reads: CATSGQGVGGYTF. Here the CDR3 DNA reads TGTGCCACCTCGGGACAGGGGGTCGGTGGCTACACCTTC.

The CDR3 coding sequence is TGTGCCAGCAGCTCCTGGGACAGGAATAGCAATCAGCCCCAGCATTTT. Translating it yields CASSSWDRNSNQPQHF. The chain carries TRBV7-8 and TRBJ1-5, with 8 nucleotides matching TRBD1. CDR1 and CDR2 (germline): SGHVS, FQNEAQ. The CDR3 length is 16 residues. V dropped 4 bases and J dropped 0; count of bases not matched to a gene: 5.

This chain links TRBV7-9 with TRBJ2-5, with D possibly being TRBD2 (5 bases). Trimming took 5 bases from V and 4 from J, leaving 11 bases between them. The CDR3 covers 13 residues. Germline CDR1 SEHNR, CDR2 FQNEAQ (reference sequence). The CDR3 loop is CASSPSSGETQYF. CDR3 bases: TGTGCCAGCAGCCCTAGCAGTGGAGAGACCCAGTACTTC.

The CDR3 DNA reads TGTGCCAGAAGCTCGAGGGAGCCCCCGGGCTTCTCCTACGAGCAGTACTTC. Translating gives CARSSREPPGFSYEQYF. The V gene is TRBV7-5, the J gene TRBJ2-7; the D call in the table, TRBD2, was not verified against the DNA. TRBV7-5 is given as a pseudogene. The CDR3 loop spans 17 amino acids.

V usage is TRBV28 and J usage is TRBJ1-2; perhaps TRBD1 as D (5 bases). The germline CDR1 and CDR2 sequences are MDHEN and SYDVKM. V lost 3 bases, J lost 8 bases, and 10 bases lay in between. This CDR3 region has 12 residues. The CDR3 reads CASSFPGWGYTF. Here the CDR3 DNA reads TGTGCCAGCAGTTTTCCAGGGTGGGGCTACACCTTC.

The rearrangement joins TRBV4-2 to TRBJ1-3; D is possibly TRBD1 (6 bases). Between the trimmed V and J ends, which lost 0 bases and 4 bases, there was a span of 10 bases. There are 15 residues in the CDR3. Per the germline V gene, CDR1 is LGHNA and CDR2 is YNFKEQ. This chain's CDR3 is CASSQDFGGGNTIYF. CDR3 sequence (DNA): TGTGCCAGCAGCCAAGATTTTGGGGGCGGAAACACCATATATTTT.